Listed here is a single T cell receptor delta chain. Its target antigen remains unknown. A single base is all that separates this from a far larger clone, so a read error is likely. This sample is drawn from a study of TRDV2 sequences in healthy donors (TCRdb year 2020). Study-level background: Some 20 single-cell-derived gamma9delta2 T cell clones spanning the full range of antitumor activity were TCR-sequenced and traced within the bulk repertoire.

To prepare the library, PCR was applied. Sequenced using an Illumina MiSeq. Per the authors' processing: Clonotypes represented by only a single read were excluded when reporting TRDV repertoire clonotype frequencies. TCRdb called clones from the public reads with CATT, and repeated DNA sequences were later combined into one row. For this entry, the V and J calls and clone size follow TCRdb and not the study's own pipeline. The sample table holds more than 850 delta-chain clones, of which about 59% were seen once. The top ten hold 15% to 20% of the sample. The investigation overall reported the following: The observed TCRdelta repertoires were found to be highly focused, yet no correlation was observed between clonotype frequency and the antitumor functional potential of the respective clone. The TCRdelta clonotypes of several highly reactive clones appeared rare, as these clonotypes were not detected in the bulk sequencing data of the respective donors.

Bulk sequencing of complete TCR delta chain (Vdelta2) repertoires was performed to track the frequency of functionally characterized gamma9delta2 T cell clones. The Dutch blood bank supplied purchased peripheral blood from anonymous healthy donors. All of the gamma9delta2 T cells analyzed in the study came from the peripheral blood of healthy donors. From the cysteine up to the phenylalanine, the CDR3 has a length of 20 residues. Here the CDR3 DNA is all that survives: 60 bases in frame from base 1. The CDR1 and CDR2 encoded by the germline V gene are GEAIGNYY and EKD. Trimming removed 1 base from V and 0 bases from J; the gene matches leave 17 bases unexplained.

The sequence is built from TRDV2 and TRDJ1; the central 9 bases match TRDD3. The sample comprised Vd2+ gamma-delta T cells from blood. Per the publication, the cell subset or site label means: TCR Vdelta2-expressing (gamma9delta2) T cells. This clonotype originated in a human donor in good health. The DNA reads as follows: TGTGCCTGTGACACACTCCTGGATGGGACCCCTGGGGGATACACCGATAAACTCATCTTT. It specifies CACDTLLDGTPGGYTDKLIF.